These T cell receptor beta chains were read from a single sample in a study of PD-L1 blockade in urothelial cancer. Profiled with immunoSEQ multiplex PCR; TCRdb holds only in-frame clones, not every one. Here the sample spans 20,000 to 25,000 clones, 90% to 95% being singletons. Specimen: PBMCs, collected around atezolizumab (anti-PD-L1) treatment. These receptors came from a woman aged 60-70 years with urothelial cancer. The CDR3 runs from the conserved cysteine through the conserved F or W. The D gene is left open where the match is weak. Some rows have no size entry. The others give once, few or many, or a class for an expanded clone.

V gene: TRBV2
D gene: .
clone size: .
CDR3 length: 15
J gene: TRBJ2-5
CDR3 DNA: TGTGCCAGCAGTGAAGCGCCGACTACCCAAGAGACCCAGTACTTC
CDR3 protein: CASSEAPTTQETQYF

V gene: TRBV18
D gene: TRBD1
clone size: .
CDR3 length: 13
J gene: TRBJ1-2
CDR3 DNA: TGTGCCAGCTCAACGACAGGGACTGATGGCTACACCTTC
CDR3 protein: CASSTTGTDGYTF

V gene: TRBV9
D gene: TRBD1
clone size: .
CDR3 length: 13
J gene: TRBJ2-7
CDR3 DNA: TGTGCCAGCAGCTGGGGACAGGGATACGAGCAGTACTTC
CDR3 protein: CASSWGQGYEQYF

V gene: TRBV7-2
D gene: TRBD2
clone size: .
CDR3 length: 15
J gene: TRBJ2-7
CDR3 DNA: TGTGCCAGCAGGTCCACAGCCGGGACTAGCTACGAGCAGTACTTC
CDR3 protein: CASRSTAGTSYEQYF

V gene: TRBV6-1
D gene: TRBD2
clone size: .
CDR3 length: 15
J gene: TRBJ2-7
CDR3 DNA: TGTGCCAGCAGTGAACCGGGACTAGCGGCCTACGAGCAGTACTTC
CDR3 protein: CASSEPGLAAYEQYF

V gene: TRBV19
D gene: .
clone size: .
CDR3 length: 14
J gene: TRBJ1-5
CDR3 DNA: TGTGCCAGTACCTTTCAGGGTAGTAATCAGCCCCAGCATTTT
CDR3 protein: CASTFQGSNQPQHF

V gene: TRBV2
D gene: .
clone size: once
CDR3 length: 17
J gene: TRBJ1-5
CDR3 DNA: TGTGCCAGCAGTGAATTTCTTCCCGGTCTGAACAATCAGCCCCAGCATTTT
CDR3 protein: CASSEFLPGLNNQPQHF

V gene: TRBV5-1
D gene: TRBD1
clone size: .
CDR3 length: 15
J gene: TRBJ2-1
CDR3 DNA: TGCGCCAGCAGCGCCTGGGACAGCACGTACAATGAGCAGTTCTTC
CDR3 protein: CASSAWDSTYNEQFF

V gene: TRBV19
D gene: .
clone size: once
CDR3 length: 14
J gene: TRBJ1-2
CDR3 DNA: TGTGCCAGTAAAGTAACAGGAAATAACTATGGCTACACCTTC
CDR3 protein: CASKVTGNNYGYTF

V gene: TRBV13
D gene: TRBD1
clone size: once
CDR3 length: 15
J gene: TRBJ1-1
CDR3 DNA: TGTGCCAGCAGCTTGGGACAGCTTATGAACACTGAAGCTTTCTTT
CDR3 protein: CASSLGQLMNTEAFF

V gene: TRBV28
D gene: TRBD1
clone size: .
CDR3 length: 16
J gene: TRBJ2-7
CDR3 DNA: TGTGCCAGCAGTTCTCCGGGACAGGGGTACTCCTACGAGCAGTACTTC
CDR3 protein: CASSSPGQGYSYEQYF

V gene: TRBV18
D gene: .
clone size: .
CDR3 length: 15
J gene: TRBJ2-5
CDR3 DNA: TGTGCCAGCTCGGCGGTGGCGGTCATTGGGGAGACCCAGTACTTC
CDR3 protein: CASSAVAVIGETQYF

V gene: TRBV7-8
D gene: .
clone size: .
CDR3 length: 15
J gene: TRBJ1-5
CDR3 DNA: TGTGCCAGCAGCACCCGGGAAGGGCTGAATCAGCCCCAGCATTTT
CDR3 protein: CASSTREGLNQPQHF

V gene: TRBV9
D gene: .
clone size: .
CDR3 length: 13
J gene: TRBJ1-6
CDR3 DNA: TGTGCCAGCAGCTCCCGGGGAAATTCACCCCTCCACTTT
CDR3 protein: CASSSRGNSPLHF

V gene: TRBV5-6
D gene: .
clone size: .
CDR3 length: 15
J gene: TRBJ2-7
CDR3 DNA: TGTGCCAGCAGCTTGGTGACAGGTCCCCTCGACGAGCAGTACTTC
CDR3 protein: CASSLVTGPLDEQYF

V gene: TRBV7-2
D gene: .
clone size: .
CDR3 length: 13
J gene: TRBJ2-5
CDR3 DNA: TGTGCCAGCAGCTTCGGACAGCAAGAGACCCAGTACTTC
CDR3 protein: CASSFGQQETQYF

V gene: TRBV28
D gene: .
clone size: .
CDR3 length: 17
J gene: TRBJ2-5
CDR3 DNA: TGTGCCAGCAGGGAACATCAAGGCCGCCCGAGGCAAGAGACCCAGTACTTC
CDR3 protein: CASREHQGRPRQETQYF

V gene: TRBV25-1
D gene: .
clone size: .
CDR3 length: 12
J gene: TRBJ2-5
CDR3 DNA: TGTGCCAGCAGTACCGCTGGCCGGGCCCAGTACTTC
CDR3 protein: CASSTAGRAQYF

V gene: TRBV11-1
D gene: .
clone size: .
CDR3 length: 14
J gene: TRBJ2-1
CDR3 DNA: TGTGCCAGCAGCTTAACGACAGACTACAATGAGCAGTTCTTC
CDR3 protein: CASSLTTDYNEQFF

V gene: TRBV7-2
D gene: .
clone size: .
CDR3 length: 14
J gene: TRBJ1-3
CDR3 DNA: TGTGCCAGCAGTCTTACAGGGTCTGGAAACACCATATATTTT
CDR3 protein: CASSLTGSGNTIYF

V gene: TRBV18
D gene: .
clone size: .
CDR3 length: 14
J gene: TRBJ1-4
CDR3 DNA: TGTGCCAGCTCACCCAGGGCCCTCAATGAAAAACTGTTTTTT
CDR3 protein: CASSPRALNEKLFF

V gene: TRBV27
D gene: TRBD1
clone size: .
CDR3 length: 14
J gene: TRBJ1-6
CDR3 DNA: TGTGCCAGCAGTCGACGGGACAGGGGTTCACCCCTCCACTTT
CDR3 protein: CASSRRDRGSPLHF

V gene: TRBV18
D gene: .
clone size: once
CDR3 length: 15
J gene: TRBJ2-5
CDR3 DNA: TGTGCCAGCTCACCACTTCGCAGTCCCCAAGAGACCCAGTACTTC
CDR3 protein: CASSPLRSPQETQYF

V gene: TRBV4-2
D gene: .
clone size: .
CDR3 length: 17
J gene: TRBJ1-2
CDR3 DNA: TGTGCCAGCAGCCAAGACAGGTCTCAGGTTAATGGGTATGGCTACACCTTC
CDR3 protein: CASSQDRSQVNGYGYTF

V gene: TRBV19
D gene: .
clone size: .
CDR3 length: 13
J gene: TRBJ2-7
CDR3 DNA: TGTGCCAGTAGCGGACAGAGATACTACGAGCAGTACTTC
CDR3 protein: CASSGQRYYEQYF

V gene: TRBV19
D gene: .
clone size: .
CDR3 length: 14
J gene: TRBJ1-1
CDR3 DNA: TGTGCCAGTAGTATTACAGGCATGAACACTGAAGCTTTCTTT
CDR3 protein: CASSITGMNTEAFF

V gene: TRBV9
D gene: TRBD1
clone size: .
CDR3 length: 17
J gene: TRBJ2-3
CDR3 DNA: TGTGCCAGCAGCGTAGGGGACAGGGGCTCTAGCACAGATACGCAGTATTTT
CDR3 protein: CASSVGDRGSSTDTQYF

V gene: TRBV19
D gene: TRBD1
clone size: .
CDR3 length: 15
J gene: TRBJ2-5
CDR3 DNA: TGTGCCAGTAGTGGGGGACAGGGGGCACGAGAGACCCAGTACTTC
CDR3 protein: CASSGGQGARETQYF

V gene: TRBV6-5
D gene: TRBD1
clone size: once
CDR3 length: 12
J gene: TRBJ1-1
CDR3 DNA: TGTGCCAGCAGACCTACAGGGGGTGAAGCTTTCTTT
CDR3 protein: CASRPTGGEAFF

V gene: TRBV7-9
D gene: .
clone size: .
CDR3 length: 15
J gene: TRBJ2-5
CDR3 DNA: TGTGCCAGCAGCTTACAGGGGCTCAGCGGAGAGACCCAGTACTTC
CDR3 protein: CASSLQGLSGETQYF

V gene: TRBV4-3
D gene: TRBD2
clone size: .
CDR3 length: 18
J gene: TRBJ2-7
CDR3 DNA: TGCGCCAGCAGCCAAGATTCCGCTAGCGGAGTGACCTCCTACGAGCAGTACTTC
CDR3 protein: CASSQDSASGVTSYEQYF

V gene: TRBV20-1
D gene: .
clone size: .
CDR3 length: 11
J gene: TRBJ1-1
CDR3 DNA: TGCAGTGCTCCCCCGGACAGTGGACCTTTCTTT
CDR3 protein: CSAPPDSGPFF

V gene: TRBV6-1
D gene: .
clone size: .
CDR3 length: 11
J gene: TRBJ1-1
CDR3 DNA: TGTGCCAGCAGTGAGCCTGTGACAGCTGAATTT
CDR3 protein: CASSEPVTAEF

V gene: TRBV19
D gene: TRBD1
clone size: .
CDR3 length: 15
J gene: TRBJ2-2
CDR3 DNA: TGTGCCAGTAGTATTGGGACAGCGAACACCGGGGAGCTGTTTTTT
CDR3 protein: CASSIGTANTGELFF

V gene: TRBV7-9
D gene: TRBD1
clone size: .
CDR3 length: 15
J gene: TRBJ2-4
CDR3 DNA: TGTGCCAGCAGCTTTACGACAGGGATCCAAAACATTCAGTACTTC
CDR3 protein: CASSFTTGIQNIQYF

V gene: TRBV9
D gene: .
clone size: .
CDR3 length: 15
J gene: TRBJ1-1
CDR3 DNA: TGTGCCAGCAGCCCGCCGGCGGGGCTGAACACTGAAGCTTTCTTT
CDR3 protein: CASSPPAGLNTEAFF

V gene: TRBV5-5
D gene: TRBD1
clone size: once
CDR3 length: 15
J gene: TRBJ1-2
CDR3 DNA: TGTGCCAGCAGCTCCCCGGGACAGGGAGGCTATGGCTACACCTTC
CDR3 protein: CASSSPGQGGYGYTF

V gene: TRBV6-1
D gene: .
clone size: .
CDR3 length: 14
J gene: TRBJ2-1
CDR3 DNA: TGTGCCAGCAGTGAACACAGGGAGGGCGATGAGCAGTTCTTC
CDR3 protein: CASSEHREGDEQFF

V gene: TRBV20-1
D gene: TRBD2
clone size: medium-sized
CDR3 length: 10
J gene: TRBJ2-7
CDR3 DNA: TGCAGTGCCTGGGGGGGCGAGCAGTACTTC
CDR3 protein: CSAWGGEQYF

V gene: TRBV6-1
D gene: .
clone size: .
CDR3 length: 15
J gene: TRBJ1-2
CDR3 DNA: TGTGCCAGCACTAACTTTCTCAGGGCCGGCTATGGCTACACCTTC
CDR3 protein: CASTNFLRAGYGYTF

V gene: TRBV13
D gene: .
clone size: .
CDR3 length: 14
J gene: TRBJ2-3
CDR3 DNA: TGTGCCAGCAGCCAAAGGACTAACACAGATACGCAGTATTTT
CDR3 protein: CASSQRTNTDTQYF

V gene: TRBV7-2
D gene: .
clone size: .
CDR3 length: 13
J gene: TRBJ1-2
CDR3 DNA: TGTGCCAGCAGCGCATCAAGGGAGTATGGCTACACCTTC
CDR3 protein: CASSASREYGYTF